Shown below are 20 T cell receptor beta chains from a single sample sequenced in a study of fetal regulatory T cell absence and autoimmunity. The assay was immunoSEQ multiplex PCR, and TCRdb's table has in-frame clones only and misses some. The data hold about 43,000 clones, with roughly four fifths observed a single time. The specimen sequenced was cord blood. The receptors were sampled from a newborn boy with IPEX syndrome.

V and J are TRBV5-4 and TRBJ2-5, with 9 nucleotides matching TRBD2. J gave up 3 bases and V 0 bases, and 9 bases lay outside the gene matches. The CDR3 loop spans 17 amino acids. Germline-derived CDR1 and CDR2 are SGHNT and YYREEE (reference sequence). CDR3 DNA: TGTGCCAGCAGCTTGGGGGGGCTTATAGCGGGAGAAGAGACCCAGTACTTC. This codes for CASSLGGLIAGEETQYF.

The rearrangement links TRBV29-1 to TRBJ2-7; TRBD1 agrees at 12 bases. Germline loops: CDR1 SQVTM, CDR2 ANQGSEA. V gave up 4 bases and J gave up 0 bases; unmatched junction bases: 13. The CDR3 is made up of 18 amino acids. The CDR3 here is CSVVWGDRGRTSSYEQYF. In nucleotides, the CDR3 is TGCAGCGTTGTATGGGGGGACAGGGGGCGGACGAGCTCCTACGAGCAGTACTTC.

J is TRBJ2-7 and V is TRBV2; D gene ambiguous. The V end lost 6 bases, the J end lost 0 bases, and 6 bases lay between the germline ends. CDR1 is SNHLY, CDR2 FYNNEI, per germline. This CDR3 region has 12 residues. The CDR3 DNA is TGTGCCAGCAGGACGAGCTCCTACGAGCAGTACTTC. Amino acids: CASRTSSYEQYF.

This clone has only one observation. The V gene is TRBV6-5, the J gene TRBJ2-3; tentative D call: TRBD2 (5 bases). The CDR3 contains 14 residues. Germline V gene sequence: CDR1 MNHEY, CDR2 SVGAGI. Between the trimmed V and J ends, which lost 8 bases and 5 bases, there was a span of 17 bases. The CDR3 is CASSIVRGEDTQYF. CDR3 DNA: TGTGCCAGCTCCATAGTCCGGGGAGAAGATACGCAGTATTTT.

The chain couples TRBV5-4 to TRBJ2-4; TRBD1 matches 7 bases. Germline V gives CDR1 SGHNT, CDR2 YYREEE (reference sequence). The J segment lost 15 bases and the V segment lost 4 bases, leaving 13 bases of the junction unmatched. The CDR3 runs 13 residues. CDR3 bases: TGTGCCAGCAGCGTTGAACAGGGGTCCCTAAGGTACTTC. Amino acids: CASSVEQGSLRYF.

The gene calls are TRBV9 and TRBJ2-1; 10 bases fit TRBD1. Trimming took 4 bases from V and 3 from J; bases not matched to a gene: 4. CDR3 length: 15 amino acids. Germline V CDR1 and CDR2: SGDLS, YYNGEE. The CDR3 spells CASSSDRGLYNEQFF. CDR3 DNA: TGTGCCAGCAGCTCAGACAGGGGGCTCTACAATGAGCAGTTCTTC. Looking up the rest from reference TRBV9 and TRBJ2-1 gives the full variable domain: DSGVTQTPKHLITATGQRVTLRCSPRSGDLSVYWYQQSLDQGLQFLIQYYNGEERAKGNILERFSAQQFPDLHSELNLSSLELGDSALYFCASSSDRGLYNEQFFGPGTRLTVL.

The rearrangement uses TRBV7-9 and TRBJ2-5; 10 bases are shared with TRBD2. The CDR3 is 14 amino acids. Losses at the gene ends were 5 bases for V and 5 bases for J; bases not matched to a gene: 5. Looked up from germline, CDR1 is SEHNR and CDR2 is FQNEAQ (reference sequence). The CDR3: CASSPSGGWETQYF. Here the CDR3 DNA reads TGTGCCAGCAGCCCTAGCGGGGGATGGGAGACCCAGTACTTC.

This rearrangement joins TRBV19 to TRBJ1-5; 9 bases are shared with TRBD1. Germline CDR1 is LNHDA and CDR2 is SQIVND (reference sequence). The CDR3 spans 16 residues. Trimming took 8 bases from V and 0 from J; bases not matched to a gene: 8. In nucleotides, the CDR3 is TGTGCCAGTTTGGGACAGGGAGACTATAGCAATCAGCCCCAGCATTTT. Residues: CASLGQGDYSNQPQHF.

In DNA, the CDR3 is TGTGCCAGCAGCCCCGGACAGGGGTTCAGCAGGTACGAGCAGTACTTC. Its protein is CASSPGQGFSRYEQYF. The V call is TRBV7-9, the J call TRBJ2-7; 9 nucleotides match TRBD1. Germline CDR1 reads SEHNR; CDR2 reads FQNEAQ (reference sequence). This CDR3 contains 16 residues. Trimming at V came to 5 bases and at J to 4 bases, leaving 12 bases not matched to a gene.

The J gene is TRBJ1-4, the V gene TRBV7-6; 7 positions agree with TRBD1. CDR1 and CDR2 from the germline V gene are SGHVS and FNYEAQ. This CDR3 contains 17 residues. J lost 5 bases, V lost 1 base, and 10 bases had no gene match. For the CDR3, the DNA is TGTGCCAGCAGCTTAGTAGTCGGCGGGACAGACAATGAAAAACTGTTTTTT. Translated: CASSLVVGGTDNEKLFF. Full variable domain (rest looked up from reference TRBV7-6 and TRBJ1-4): GAGVSQSPRYKVTKRGQDVALRCDPISGHVSLYWYRQALGQGPEFLTYFNYEAQQDKSGLPNDRFSAERPEGSISTLTIQRTEQRDSAMYRCASSLVVGGTDNEKLFFGSGTQLSVL.

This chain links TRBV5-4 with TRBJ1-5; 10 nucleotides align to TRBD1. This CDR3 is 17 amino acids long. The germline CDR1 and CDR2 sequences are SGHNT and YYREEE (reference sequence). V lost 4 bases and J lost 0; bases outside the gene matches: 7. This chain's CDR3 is CASSPDGQGGSNQPQHF. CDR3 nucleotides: TGTGCCAGCAGCCCGGACGGACAGGGGGGTAGCAATCAGCCCCAGCATTTT.

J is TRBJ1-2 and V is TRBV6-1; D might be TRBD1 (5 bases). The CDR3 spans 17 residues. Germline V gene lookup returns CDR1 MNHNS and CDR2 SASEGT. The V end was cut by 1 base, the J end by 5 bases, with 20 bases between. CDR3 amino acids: CASSEGEGLPSPYGYTF. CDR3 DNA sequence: TGTGCCAGCAGTGAAGGGGAGGGACTCCCCTCCCCGTATGGCTACACCTTC.

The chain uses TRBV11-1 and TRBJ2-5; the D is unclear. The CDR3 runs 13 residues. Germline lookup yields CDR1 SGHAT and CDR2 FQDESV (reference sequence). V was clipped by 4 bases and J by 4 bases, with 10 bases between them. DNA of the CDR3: TGTGCCAGCAGCTCCCCCGGTGGAGAGACCCAGTACTTC. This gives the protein CASSSPGGETQYF.

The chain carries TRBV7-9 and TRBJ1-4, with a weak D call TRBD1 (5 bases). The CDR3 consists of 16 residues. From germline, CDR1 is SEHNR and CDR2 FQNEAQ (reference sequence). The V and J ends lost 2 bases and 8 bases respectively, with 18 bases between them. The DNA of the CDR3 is TGTGCCAGCAGCTTATTCGAACGGGGGGAGGGAGAAAAACTGTTTTTT. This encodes CASSLFERGEGEKLFF.

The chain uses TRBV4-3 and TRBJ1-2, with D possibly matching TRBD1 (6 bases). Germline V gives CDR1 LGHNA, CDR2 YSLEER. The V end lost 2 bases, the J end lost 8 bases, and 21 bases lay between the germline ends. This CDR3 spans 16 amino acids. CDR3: CASSQHSDGPRGGYTF. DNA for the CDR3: TGCGCCAGCAGCCAACATTCCGACGGGCCCAGGGGCGGCTACACCTTC.

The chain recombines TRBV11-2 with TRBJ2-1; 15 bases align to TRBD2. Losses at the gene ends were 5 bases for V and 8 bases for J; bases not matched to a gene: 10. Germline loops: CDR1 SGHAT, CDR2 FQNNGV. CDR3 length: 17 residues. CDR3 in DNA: TGTGCCAGCAGCGTTCGCCCGGGACTAGCGGGGGGTGATGAGCAGTTCTTC. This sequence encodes CASSVRPGLAGGDEQFF.

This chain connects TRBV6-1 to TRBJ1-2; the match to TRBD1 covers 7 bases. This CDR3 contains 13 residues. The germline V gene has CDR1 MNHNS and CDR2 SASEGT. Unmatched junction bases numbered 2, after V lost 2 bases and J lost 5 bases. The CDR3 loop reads CASSETGQYGYTF. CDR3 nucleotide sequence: TGTGCCAGCAGTGAAACGGGACAGTATGGCTACACCTTC.

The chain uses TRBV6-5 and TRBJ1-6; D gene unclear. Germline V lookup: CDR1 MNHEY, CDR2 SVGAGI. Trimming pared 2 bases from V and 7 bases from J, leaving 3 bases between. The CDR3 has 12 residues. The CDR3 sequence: CASSYRNSPLHF. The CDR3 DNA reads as TGTGCCAGCAGTTACAGGAATTCACCCCTCCACTTT.

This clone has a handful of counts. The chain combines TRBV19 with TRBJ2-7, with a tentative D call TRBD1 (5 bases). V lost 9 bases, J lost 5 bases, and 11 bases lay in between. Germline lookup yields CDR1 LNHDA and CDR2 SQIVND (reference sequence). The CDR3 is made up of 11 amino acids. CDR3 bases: TGTGCCAGGCCTCAGGGAAACGAGCAGTACTTC. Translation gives CARPQGNEQYF.

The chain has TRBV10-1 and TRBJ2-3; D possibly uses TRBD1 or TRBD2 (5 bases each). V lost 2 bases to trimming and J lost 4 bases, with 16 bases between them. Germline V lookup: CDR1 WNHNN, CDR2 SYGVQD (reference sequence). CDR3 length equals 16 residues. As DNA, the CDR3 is TGCGCCAGCAGTGAGCGGGGACCCCCCGCCGCAGATACGCAGTATTTT. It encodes CASSERGPPAADTQYF.